This T cell receptor (beta chain) was obtained from a study of blood T cell repertoires in COVID-19. For the study at large: The samples span acute and convalescent COVID-19 from the United States, Italy and Spain. Nucleic acid was either cDNA or gDNA, and it came from T cells, B-cell-depleted T cells, or PBMCs.

This clone was seen ten or more times. V gave up 6 bases and J gave up 5 bases; unmatched junction bases: 7. The CDR3 is made up of 15 amino acids. Germline values: CDR1 MDHEN, CDR2 SYDVKM. As handled by the study authors: Counts of nucleated cells, estimated from reference gene primer amplification, were obtained. Sequencing was performed with immunoSEQ multiplex PCR; in TCRdb, only in-frame clones are kept and a portion is missing. V, J and clone size were drawn from that table, and D and trimming were deduced from the DNA. The top ten hold around 26% of the sample, which has 85,000 to 100,000 clones, 86% seen once.

The source material was peripheral blood. This sequence originates from a man aged 50 to 60 with active or convalescent COVID-19. The chain joins TRBV28 to TRBJ1-5; 10 positions match TRBD1. The CDR3 sequence is CASSRPGQGYQPQHF. The CDR3 nucleotides read TGTGCCAGCAGCCGACCGGGACAGGGGTATCAGCCCCAGCATTTT.